These T cell receptor beta chains were read from a single sample in a study of cytomegalovirus exposure and HLA in healthy donors. Clones were read by immunoSEQ multiplex PCR, and TCRdb kept only the in-frame ones, dropping some. The sample has approximately 190,000 clones; about 80% are singletons. Specimen: PBMCs. The receptors were sampled from a woman in her forties or fifties in good health and CMV-seropositive. Each CDR3 is given with its conserved first and last residue. Each record gives: D gene, J gene, clone size, V gene, CDR3 protein, CDR3 DNA. D genes are given only for firm matches. Size values are once, few and many counts, or a class for expanded clones, and some rows have none.

D: TRBD1; J: TRBJ1-3; size: few; V: TRBV6-1; CDR3: CASTTGASGNTIYF; DNA: TGTGCCAGCACCACAGGGGCATCTGGAAACACCATATATTTT
D: TRBD2; J: TRBJ2-5; size: few; V: TRBV2; CDR3: CASSPPSGGAPETQYF; DNA: TGTGCCAGCAGCCCCCCAAGCGGGGGGGCCCCGGAGACCCAGTACTTC
D: TRBD1; J: TRBJ1-2; size: -; V: TRBV18; CDR3: CASSPFRDRVGYGYTF; DNA: TGTGCCAGCTCACCTTTCCGGGACAGGGTAGGCTATGGCTACACCTTC
D: -; J: TRBJ1-1; size: -; V: TRBV5-5; CDR3: CASSLRQATEAFF; DNA: TGTGCCAGCAGCTTACGACAGGCCACTGAAGCTTTCTTT
D: -; J: TRBJ2-3; size: -; V: TRBV5-1; CDR3: CASSLGSRGDTQYF; DNA: TGCGCCAGCAGCCTAGGGAGTCGTGGAGATACGCAGTATTTT
D: -; J: TRBJ1-2; size: -; V: TRBV6-5; CDR3: CASRLGGKDGYTF; DNA: TGTGCCAGCAGGCTAGGAGGGAAAGATGGCTACACCTTC
D: TRBD1; J: TRBJ1-1; size: -; V: TRBV19; CDR3: CASSTSGQGSFRTEAFF; DNA: TGTGCCAGTAGTACCTCGGGACAGGGTTCTTTTCGTACTGAAGCTTTCTTT
D: TRBD1; J: TRBJ2-7; size: -; V: TRBV11-2; CDR3: CASSHWTGFEQYF; DNA: TGTGCCAGCAGCCATTGGACAGGGTTCGAGCAGTACTTC
D: -; J: TRBJ2-7; size: -; V: TRBV7-9; CDR3: CASSLDANPVTYEQYF; DNA: TGTGCCAGCAGCTTAGACGCCAACCCAGTTACCTACGAGCAGTACTTC
D: TRBD2; J: TRBJ2-5; size: -; V: TRBV11-2; CDR3: CASSSGLVTGTQYF; DNA: TGTGCCAGCAGCTCGGGACTAGTGACAGGGACCCAGTACTTC
D: TRBD1; J: TRBJ1-4; size: -; V: TRBV5-1; CDR3: CASSPGQGGYLNEKLFF; DNA: TGCGCCAGCAGCCCCGGACAGGGTGGCTATCTTAATGAAAAACTGTTTTTT
D: -; J: TRBJ2-1; size: -; V: TRBV10-3; CDR3: CATRRDTGIVNEQFF; DNA: TGTGCCACGCGAAGAGACACAGGTATTGTAAATGAGCAGTTCTTC
D: -; J: TRBJ2-3; size: -; V: TRBV7-2; CDR3: CASTNTDTQYF; DNA: TGTGCCAGCACCAACACAGATACGCAGTATTTT
D: TRBD1; J: TRBJ1-5; size: few; V: TRBV5-3; CDR3: CARRGRQGNQPQHF; DNA: TGTGCCAGAAGGGGAAGACAGGGAAACCAGCCCCAGCATTTT
D: -; J: TRBJ2-3; size: -; V: TRBV29-1; CDR3: CSATPTDTQYF; DNA: TGCAGCGCTACTCCCACAGATACGCAGTATTTT
D: -; J: TRBJ2-6; size: -; V: TRBV10-3; CDR3: CASRQDRVLAGANVLTF; DNA: TGTGCCAGCAGGCAGGACAGAGTACTAGCTGGGGCCAACGTCCTGACTTTC
D: -; J: TRBJ2-3; size: -; V: TRBV7-9; CDR3: CSSSSDTDTQYF; DNA: TGTTCCAGCAGCTCAGACACAGATACGCAGTATTTT
D: TRBD2; J: TRBJ2-7; size: -; V: TRBV6-1; CDR3: CASSPVAGVEQYF; DNA: TGTGCCAGCAGTCCTGTGGCGGGGGTTGAGCAGTACTTC
D: TRBD1; J: TRBJ1-6; size: few; V: TRBV6-1; CDR3: CASAKFRGNSPLHF; DNA: TGTGCCAGCGCGAAGTTCAGGGGGAATTCACCCCTCCACTTT
D: TRBD1; J: TRBJ2-6; size: -; V: TRBV5-6; CDR3: CASSKGTATHSGANVLTF; DNA: TGTGCCAGCAGCAAAGGGACAGCTACACACTCTGGGGCCAACGTCCTGACTTTC
D: -; J: TRBJ1-3; size: -; V: TRBV5-4; CDR3: CASSQDPGGGSGNTIYF; DNA: TGTGCCAGCAGCCAAGATCCCGGGGGTGGCTCTGGAAACACCATATATTTT
D: -; J: TRBJ2-7; size: once; V: TRBV5-6; CDR3: CASSSGSRYEQYF; DNA: TGTGCCAGCAGCTCGGGATCCCGCTACGAGCAGTACTTC
D: -; J: TRBJ2-6; size: -; V: TRBV28; CDR3: CASSIPLIAGANVLTF; DNA: TGTGCCAGCAGTATCCCGTTGATAGCTGGGGCCAACGTCCTGACTTTC
D: -; J: TRBJ2-5; size: -; V: TRBV7-9; CDR3: CASSLGRYQETQYF; DNA: TGTGCCAGCAGCTTAGGGCGGTACCAAGAGACCCAGTACTTC
D: -; J: TRBJ2-5; size: -; V: TRBV6-4; CDR3: CASSDSVFGETQYF; DNA: TGTGCCAGCAGTGACTCGGTATTCGGGGAGACCCAGTACTTC
D: -; J: TRBJ1-2; size: -; V: TRBV30; CDR3: CAWSVMSGFNYGYTF; DNA: TGTGCCTGGAGTGTTATGTCAGGTTTTAACTATGGCTACACCTTC
D: TRBD1; J: TRBJ2-7; size: -; V: TRBV2; CDR3: CASRNGQANKRYEQYF; DNA: TGTGCCAGCAGGAACGGACAGGCCAATAAACGGTACGAGCAGTACTTC
D: -; J: TRBJ1-1; size: -; V: TRBV18; CDR3: CASSPTRDTEAFF; DNA: TGTGCCAGCTCACCAACCAGGGACACTGAAGCTTTCTTT
D: TRBD2; J: TRBJ2-2; size: once; V: TRBV5-4; CDR3: CASSLGSGGASGELFF; DNA: TGTGCCAGCAGCTTGGGTAGCGGGGGGGCCAGCGGGGAGCTGTTTTTT
D: -; J: TRBJ1-4; size: -; V: TRBV5-1; CDR3: CASSRFTGQSNEKLFF; DNA: TGCGCCAGCAGCAGATTCACAGGGCAATCTAATGAAAAACTGTTTTTT
D: TRBD2; J: TRBJ2-1; size: once; V: TRBV7-6; CDR3: CASSHFSSGDPLPTYNEQFF; DNA: TGTGCCAGCAGCCACTTCTCTAGCGGGGACCCCCTCCCGACCTACAATGAGCAGTTCTTC
D: TRBD1; J: TRBJ1-2; size: -; V: TRBV5-4; CDR3: CASSWGTGDYGYTF; DNA: TGTGCCAGCAGCTGGGGGACAGGCGACTATGGCTACACCTTC
D: TRBD1; J: TRBJ2-2; size: -; V: TRBV18; CDR3: CASTQNTGVTGELFF; DNA: TGTGCCAGCACGCAGAATACAGGGGTTACCGGGGAGCTGTTTTTT
D: TRBD1; J: TRBJ2-3; size: -; V: TRBV11-3; CDR3: CASSTRQGVSDTQYF; DNA: TGTGCCAGCAGCACGCGACAGGGCGTTTCAGATACGCAGTATTTT
D: -; J: TRBJ2-3; size: -; V: TRBV27; CDR3: CASSLGSTSTDTQYF; DNA: TGTGCCAGCAGTTTAGGGTCGACTAGCACAGATACGCAGTATTTT
D: -; J: TRBJ2-7; size: few; V: TRBV19; CDR3: CASSIGPGPAYEQYF; DNA: TGTGCCAGTAGTATAGGACCGGGTCCTGCCTACGAGCAGTACTTC
D: TRBD1; J: TRBJ2-3; size: few; V: TRBV4-3; CDR3: CASSQGGQGKGTDTQYF; DNA: TGCGCCAGCAGCCAAGGCGGACAGGGGAAGGGGACAGATACGCAGTATTTT
D: TRBD2; J: TRBJ2-3; size: once; V: TRBV5-4; CDR3: CASSLPGGDTQYF; DNA: TGTGCCAGCAGCCTGCCCGGGGGGGATACGCAGTATTTT
D: -; J: TRBJ1-6; size: few; V: TRBV7-2; CDR3: CASSLAGRGDSPLHF; DNA: TGTGCCAGCAGCTTAGCCGGGAGAGGCGATTCACCCCTCCACTTT
D: TRBD1; J: TRBJ1-6; size: -; V: TRBV5-4; CDR3: CASSATGGHYNSPLHF; DNA: TGTGCCAGCAGCGCTACAGGGGGCCACTATAATTCACCCCTCCACTTT
D: -; J: TRBJ1-2; size: -; V: TRBV5-1; CDR3: CASSPDRYGYTF; DNA: TGCGCCAGCAGCCCCGACAGATATGGCTACACCTTC
D: TRBD1; J: TRBJ2-1; size: -; V: TRBV7-9; CDR3: CASSLGWRTGDNEQFF; DNA: TGTGCCAGCAGCTTAGGGTGGCGGACAGGGGACAATGAGCAGTTCTTC
D: -; J: TRBJ2-5; size: -; V: TRBV13; CDR3: CASSLRLAVQETQYF; DNA: TGTGCCAGCAGCTTGAGGTTAGCGGTACAAGAGACCCAGTACTTC
D: TRBD1; J: TRBJ2-7; size: few; V: TRBV18; CDR3: CASSLGTGRRYEQYF; DNA: TGTGCCAGCTCTCTCGGGACAGGGAGAAGGTACGAGCAGTACTTC
D: -; J: TRBJ2-7; size: few; V: TRBV7-9; CDR3: CASLLAGDTQQYF; DNA: TGTGCCAGCCTCCTAGCCGGAGATACGCAGCAGTACTTC
D: TRBD2; J: TRBJ2-7; size: -; V: TRBV5-1; CDR3: CASSFGTSGGEQYF; DNA: TGCGCCAGCAGCTTCGGGACTAGCGGGGGCGAGCAGTACTTC
D: TRBD2; J: TRBJ2-7; size: few; V: TRBV7-9; CDR3: CASSPMGLAGNEQYF; DNA: TGTGCCAGCAGCCCGATGGGACTAGCGGGTAACGAGCAGTACTTC
D: -; J: TRBJ2-5; size: -; V: TRBV11-1; CDR3: CASSLASISQETQYF; DNA: TGTGCCAGCAGCTTAGCGAGTATCTCCCAAGAGACCCAGTACTTC
D: -; J: TRBJ1-2; size: -; V: TRBV2; CDR3: CASEEGGSRYGYTF; DNA: TGTGCCAGCGAGGAGGGAGGGAGTAGGTATGGCTACACCTTC
D: TRBD2; J: TRBJ2-7; size: -; V: TRBV7-2; CDR3: CASSPRTSYEQYF; DNA: TGTGCCAGCAGCCCGCGGACTAGCTACGAGCAGTACTTC
D: -; J: TRBJ1-6; size: -; V: TRBV5-1; CDR3: CASSLQGSSSPLHF; DNA: TGCGCCAGCAGCTTGCAAGGGAGCAGTTCACCCCTCCACTTT
D: -; J: TRBJ2-5; size: -; V: TRBV25-1; CDR3: CASSEQGRETQYF; DNA: TGTGCCAGCAGTGAACAGGGTCGAGAGACCCAGTACTTC
D: -; J: TRBJ1-2; size: -; V: TRBV2; CDR3: CASSARVSGYTF; DNA: TGTGCCAGCAGTGCCAGGGTGTCCGGCTACACCTTC
D: -; J: TRBJ1-1; size: -; V: TRBV5-1; CDR3: CASSDSGTTNTEAFF; DNA: TGCGCCAGCAGCGATTCCGGGACAACGAACACTGAAGCTTTCTTT